Given below is one TCR beta chain in context. No antigen is known for it. These data are taken from a study of cytomegalovirus exposure and HLA in healthy donors. At the level of the study: Around 80 million unique TCR sequences came from HLA-typed donors in an early release. Whole-study results and caveats: There were several of the most significant clusters that appeared linked to common viral pathogens in a later analysis. Specificity for CMV antigens was confirmed in vitro for a few of the CMV-associated chains.

Unmatched junction bases numbered 4, after V lost 3 bases and J lost 6 bases. From germline, CDR1 is SQVTM and CDR2 ANQGSEA. This CDR3 is built from 15 residues. Primers for the PCR totalled 60 Vbeta and 13 Jbeta. Profiling relied on immunoSEQ multiplex PCR, and the TCRdb table lists in-frame clones only, not all of them. The profile covers under 150,000 clones, with roughly 80% appearing a single time and less than 10% taken by the ten largest. The sequence was obtained from a woman between 50 and 59 years old in good health and CMV-seropositive. Sequencing input: PBMCs. The rearrangement uses TRBV29-1 and TRBJ2-1; the match to TRBD2 covers 14 bases. The CDR3, as DNA: TGCAGCGTTGACCCCGGGACTAGCGGGAGCAATGAGCAGTTCTTC. Protein: CSVDPGTSGSNEQFF.